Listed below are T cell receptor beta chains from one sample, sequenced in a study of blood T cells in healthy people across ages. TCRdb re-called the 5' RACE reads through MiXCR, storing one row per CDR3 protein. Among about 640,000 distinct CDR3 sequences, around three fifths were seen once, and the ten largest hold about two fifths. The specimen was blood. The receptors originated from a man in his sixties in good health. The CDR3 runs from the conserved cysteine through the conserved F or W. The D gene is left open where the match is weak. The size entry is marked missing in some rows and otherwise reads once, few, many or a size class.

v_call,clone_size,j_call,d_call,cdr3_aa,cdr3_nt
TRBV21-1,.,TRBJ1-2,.,CASSKAFRGPSCYGYTF,TGTGCCAGCAGCAAAGCTTTCAGGGGCCCGAGTTGCTATGGCTACACCTTC
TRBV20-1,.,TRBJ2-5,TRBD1,CSASKGANQETQYF,TGCAGTGCTAGTAAGGGGGCTAACCAAGAGACCCAGTACTTC
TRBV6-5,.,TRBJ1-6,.,CASRGTRHSPLHF,TGTGCCAGCAGGGGGACACGGCATTCACCCCTCCACTTT
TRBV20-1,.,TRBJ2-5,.,CSAPQEAGETQYF,TGCAGTGCTCCCCAGGAGGCTGGGGAGACCCAGTACTTC
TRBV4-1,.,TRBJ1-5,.,CASSLGDTKNQPQHF,TGCGCCAGCAGCCTGGGGGACACCAAAAATCAGCCCCAGCATTTT
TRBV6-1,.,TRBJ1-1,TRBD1,CASSEQGARDTEAFF,TGTGCCAGCAGTGAACAGGGGGCGAGGGACACTGAAGCTTTCTTT
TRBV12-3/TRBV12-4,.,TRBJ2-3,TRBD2,CASSLADGLAGQTDTQYF,TGTGCCAGCAGTTTAGCAGACGGACTAGCGGGGCAGACAGATACGCAGTATTTT
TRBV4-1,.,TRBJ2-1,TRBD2,CASIQQLAGDYNEQFF,TGCGCCAGCATCCAACAACTAGCGGGGGACTACAATGAGCAGTTCTTC
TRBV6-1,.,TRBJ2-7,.,CASSEEWGESVEQYF,TGTGCCAGCAGTGAAGAGTGGGGGGAGTCCGTCGAGCAGTACTTC
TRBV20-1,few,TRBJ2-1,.,CSARDLRGGTYNEQFF,TGCAGTGCTAGAGATCTCCGCGGGGGCACCTACAATGAGCAGTTCTTC